This entry describes one TCR beta chain. The antigen is unknown. The CDR3 is 15 residues long. CDR1 is SGHNT, CDR2 YYREEE, per germline (reference sequence). Trimming left V 5 bases short and J 0 bases short, with 12 bases between. The sample is drawn from a study of cytomegalovirus exposure and HLA in healthy donors. Across the whole study: The 100 to 150 validation repertoires and the roughly 670 first-cohort repertoires shared a platform, a later analysis reported.

Clones were read by immunoSEQ multiplex PCR, and TCRdb kept only the in-frame ones, dropping some. Of over 200,000 clones in the sample, about 91% were seen once. The donors formed part of the roughly 120-subject validation cohort, distinct from the approximately 630-subject first cohort. Points from the study as a whole: The investigators catalogued about 170 TCR beta chains as cytomegalovirus-associated.

The V gene is TRBV5-4, the J gene TRBJ2-1; D not certain. The sequenced sample was PBMCs. The sequence derives from a woman between 18 and 29 years old in good health and CMV-seronegative. The CDR3, as DNA: TGTGCCAGCAGTACCCGACTGAGCTCCTACAATGAGCAGTTCTTC. It yields the protein CASSTRLSSYNEQFF.